A single sample gave rise to the 18 T cell receptor beta chains below, sequenced in a study of blood T cell repertoires in COVID-19. Assay: immunoSEQ multiplex PCR; the TCRdb copy retains only in-frame clones and omits some. The sample comprises a few hundred thousand clones, around nine tenths of which are singletons, and more than 6.5% rests with the top ten. Sequenced: peripheral blood. These receptors were taken from a woman aged 70-85 years with active or convalescent COVID-19.

The chain has TRBV4-3 and TRBJ1-2; possible D gene TRBD1, 5 bases. There are 14 residues in the CDR3. Trimming removed 0 bases from V and 5 bases from J, with 10 bases in between. Germline V gene sequence: CDR1 LGHNA, CDR2 YSLEER. The CDR3 is CASSQDWGDYGYTF. DNA for the CDR3: TGCGCCAGCAGCCAAGATTGGGGGGATTATGGCTACACCTTC.

This rearrangement joins TRBV9 to TRBJ1-1, with a tentative D call TRBD1 (5 bases). There are 15 residues in the CDR3. Trimming took off 0 bases at V and 10 bases at J, with 19 bases between the two ends. Germline CDR1 and CDR2: SGDLS and YYNGEE. CDR3 loop: CASSVEARDAGGAFF. CDR3 in DNA: TGTGCCAGCAGCGTAGAAGCCCGGGACGCCGGGGGAGCTTTCTTT.

The chain joins TRBV6-5 to TRBJ1-1; D is uncertain. Trimming left V 0 bases short and J 3 bases short, with 8 bases between. Germline V gene lookup returns CDR1 MNHEY and CDR2 SVGAGI. This CDR3 is 14 amino acids long. CDR3 in DNA: TGTGCCAGCAGTTACTCCGGGATCGACACTGAAGCTTTCTTT. Encoded protein: CASSYSGIDTEAFF.

Here the CDR3 reads CASSQWDMSNSPLHF. The CDR3 DNA is TGTGCCAGCAGCCAATGGGACATGAGTAATTCACCCCTCCACTTT. V is TRBV3-1 (or the pseudogene TRBV3-2) and J is TRBJ1-6; maybe TRBD1 (6 bases). CDR3 length: 15 residues. V was cut by 2 bases and J by 6 bases, with 11 bases left in between. The germline V gene has CDR1 LGHDT and CDR2 YNNKEL (reference sequence).

The gene calls are TRBV28 and TRBJ2-7; 7 bases agree with TRBD1. CDR1 and CDR2 from the germline V gene are MDHEN and SYDVKM. The CDR3 runs to 14 residues. With 3 bases clipped from V and 2 bases from J, the junction kept 4 bases outside the gene matches. Written as DNA, the CDR3 is TGTGCCAGCAGTTTGAGGACAGGAGCCTACGAGCAGTACTTC. This encodes CASSLRTGAYEQYF. Full variable domain (rest looked up from reference TRBV28 and TRBJ2-7): DVKVTQSSRYLVKRTGEKVFLECVQDMDHENMFWYRQDPGLGLRLIYFSYDVKMKEKGDIPEGYSVSREKKERFSLILESASTNQTSMYLCASSLRTGAYEQYFGPGTRLTVT.

The rearrangement joins TRBV5-6 to TRBJ2-1; D unclear. V lost 5 bases to trimming and J lost 3 bases, with 9 bases between them. The V gene's germline CDR1 is SGHDT and CDR2 YYEEEE. The CDR3 consists of 13 residues. The CDR3 sequence: CASSKQDYNEQFF. The CDR3 DNA reads TGTGCCAGCAGTAAACAAGACTACAATGAGCAGTTCTTC.

V usage is TRBV7-2 and J usage is TRBJ1-5; D gene unclear. Germline V gene sequence: CDR1 SGHTA, CDR2 FQGNSA. The CDR3 totals 15 residues. Trimming took 4 bases from V and 1 from J, leaving 11 bases between them. The CDR3 protein is CASSSGGRSNQPQHF. The CDR3 region has the DNA TGTGCCAGCAGCTCTGGAGGTCGGAGCAATCAGCCCCAGCATTTT.

The V and J genes are TRBV9 and TRBJ1-2; tentative D call: TRBD1 (5 bases). Germline loops: CDR1 SGDLS, CDR2 YYNGEE. The CDR3 contains 15 residues. Trimming removed 0 bases from V and 7 bases from J, with 16 bases in between. The CDR3 nucleotides read TGTGCCAGCAGCGTAGACTTCCGACAGACTGGTGGCTACACCTTC. Protein sequence: CASSVDFRQTGGYTF.

The chain's CDR3 is CASSVPTRGNYGYTF. The CDR3 DNA reads as TGTGCCAGCAGCGTTCCCACCCGCGGGAACTATGGCTACACCTTC. The rearrangement uses TRBV9 and TRBJ1-2; D unresolved. The germline CDR1 and CDR2 sequences are SGDLS and YYNGEE. The CDR3 has 15 residues. Trimming removed 2 bases from V and 2 bases from J, with 13 bases in between.

The chain joins TRBV27 to TRBJ2-1; D remains unclear. This CDR3 is built from 16 residues. CDR1 is MNHEY and CDR2 is SMNVEV in the germline V gene (reference sequence). Trimming removed 5 bases at V and 1 base at J, with 15 bases between. For the CDR3, the DNA is TGTGCCAGCAGTCGGCTGGGTGGAGCTTCCTACAATGAGCAGTTCTTC. It is translated as CASSRLGGASYNEQFF.

The V call is TRBV6-4, the J call TRBJ1-1; weak D call: TRBD1 (6 bases). CDR1 is MRHNA, CDR2 SNTAGT, per germline. CDR3 size: 14 residues. The V gene lost 3 bases and the J gene lost 4 bases, with 12 bases spanning the gap. The CDR3 nucleotides read TGTGCCAGCAGTGAAGGGAGGGGGGGCACTGAAGCTTTCTTT. Its protein is CASSEGRGGTEAFF.

In DNA form, the CDR3 reads TGTGCCAGCAGCTTAGCCCCTAACACTGAAGCTTTCTTT. Translating it yields CASSLAPNTEAFF. V is TRBV7-7 and J is TRBJ1-1; no clear D. The CDR3 is 13 residues long. Germline CDR1 and CDR2: SSHAT and FNYEAQ (reference sequence). V dropped 0 bases and J dropped 2 bases, with 4 bases sitting between them.

The chain is built from TRBV7-6 and TRBJ1-6, with D perhaps TRBD1 (5 bases). Between the trimmed V and J ends, which lost 6 bases and 0 bases, there was a span of 15 bases. CDR3 length equals 17 residues. CDR1 SGHVS and CDR2 FNYEAQ come from the germline V gene. DNA of the CDR3: TGTGCCAGCAGTCCGCGGGACGGAGACTCCTATAATTCACCCCTCCACTTT. It codes for CASSPRDGDSYNSPLHF. The full variable domain, rest sourced from reference TRBV7-6 and TRBJ1-6, is GAGVSQSPRYKVTKRGQDVALRCDPISGHVSLYWYRQALGQGPEFLTYFNYEAQQDKSGLPNDRFSAERPEGSISTLTIQRTEQRDSAMYRCASSPRDGDSYNSPLHFGNGTRLTVT.

The chain links TRBV29-1 to TRBJ1-5; 8 bases match TRBD1. The germline V gene has CDR1 SQVTM and CDR2 ANQGSEA. The CDR3 has 14 amino acids. After removal of 5 bases from V and 2 bases from J, the junction contained 5 bases not matched to a gene. The CDR3 loop reads CSVWTGKGNQPQHF. The CDR3 region has the DNA TGCAGCGTTTGGACAGGGAAGGGCAATCAGCCCCAGCATTTT. The variable domain in full, completed from reference TRBV29-1 and TRBJ1-5, reads SAVISQKPSRDICQRGTSLTIQCQVDSQVTMMFWYRQQPGQSLTLIATANQGSEATYESGFVIDKFPISRPNLTFSTLTVSNMSPEDSSIYLCSVWTGKGNQPQHFGDGTRLSIL.

This clone has only one observation. The chain carries TRBV18 and TRBJ2-1, with a tentative D call TRBD1 (6 bases). The germline V gene encodes CDR1 KGHSH and CDR2 LQKENI. The V end was cut by 4 bases, the J end by 4 bases, with 14 bases between. CDR3 length equals 15 residues. The CDR3 nucleotides are TGTGCCAGCTCACTACAGGGTCAGACTTACAATGAGCAGTTCTTC. It is translated as CASSLQGQTYNEQFF.

The chain is built from TRBV7-9 and TRBJ2-1; TRBD1 matches at 7 bases. Germline CDR1 SEHNR, CDR2 FQNEAQ (reference sequence). This CDR3 region has 15 residues. V lost 1 base to trimming and J lost 3 bases; unmatched junction nucleotides: 3. CDR3 DNA sequence: TGTGCCAGCAGCTTAGTGACAGGGATCTACAATGAGCAGTTCTTC. Encoded protein: CASSLVTGIYNEQFF.

This chain joins TRBV10-3 and TRBJ1-1; 8 nucleotides line up with TRBD1. The CDR3 consists of 15 residues. Germline loops: CDR1 ENHRY, CDR2 SYGVKD. V was clipped by 3 bases and J by 4 bases; unmatched bases: 7. CDR3 loop: CAISDPQGVGTEAFF. The DNA for the CDR3 is TGTGCCATCAGTGACCCACAGGGGGTGGGCACTGAAGCTTTCTTT.

With respect to this clone: Distinct nucleotide sequences in the sample also encode this CDR3. The rearrangement joins TRBV15 to TRBJ1-4; 8 bases agree with TRBD1. The ends lost 5 bases at V and 8 bases at J; junction bases unmatched: 10. CDR1 and CDR2 from the germline V gene are LNHNV and YYDKDF (reference sequence). This CDR3 comprises 15 residues. Written as DNA, the CDR3 is TGTGCCACCAGCCCCCGGACAGGGAGGAACGAAAAACTGTTTTTT. This translates into CATSPRTGRNEKLFF.